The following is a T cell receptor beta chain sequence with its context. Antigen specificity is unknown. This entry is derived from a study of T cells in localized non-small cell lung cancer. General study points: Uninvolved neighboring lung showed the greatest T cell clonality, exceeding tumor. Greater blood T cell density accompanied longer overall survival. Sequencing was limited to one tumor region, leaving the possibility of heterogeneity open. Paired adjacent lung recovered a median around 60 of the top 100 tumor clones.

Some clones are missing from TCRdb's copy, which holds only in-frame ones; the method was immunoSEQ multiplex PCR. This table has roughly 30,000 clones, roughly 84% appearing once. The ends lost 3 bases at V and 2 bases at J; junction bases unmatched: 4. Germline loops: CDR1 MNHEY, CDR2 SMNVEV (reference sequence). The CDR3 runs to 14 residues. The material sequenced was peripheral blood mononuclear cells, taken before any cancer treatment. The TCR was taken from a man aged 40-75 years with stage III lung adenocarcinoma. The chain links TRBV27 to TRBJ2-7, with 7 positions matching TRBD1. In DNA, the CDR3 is TGTGCCAGCAGTTTTTACAGGGGACCCTACGAGCAGTACTTC. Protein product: CASSFYRGPYEQYF.